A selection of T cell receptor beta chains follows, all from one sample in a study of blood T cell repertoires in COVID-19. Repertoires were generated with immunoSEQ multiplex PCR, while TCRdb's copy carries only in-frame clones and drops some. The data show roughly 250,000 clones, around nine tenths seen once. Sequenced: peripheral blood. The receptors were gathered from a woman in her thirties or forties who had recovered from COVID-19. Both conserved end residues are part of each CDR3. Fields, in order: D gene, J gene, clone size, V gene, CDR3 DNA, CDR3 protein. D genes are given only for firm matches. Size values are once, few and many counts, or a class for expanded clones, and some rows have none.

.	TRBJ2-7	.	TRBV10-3	TGTGCCATCACCGACGGGACAAGCCTCGAGCAGTACTTC	CAITDGTSLEQYF
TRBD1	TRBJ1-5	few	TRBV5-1	TGCGCCAGCAGCTTGGGGACAGGGAATAGTCAGCCCCAGCATTTT	CASSLGTGNSQPQHF
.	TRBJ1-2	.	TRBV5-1	TGCGCCAGCAGCTTGGAGGGGGAGAACTATGGCTACACCTTC	CASSLEGENYGYTF
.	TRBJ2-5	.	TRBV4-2	TGTGCCAGCAGCCAGTCCACAGGGTCGGAGACCCAGTACTTC	CASSQSTGSETQYF
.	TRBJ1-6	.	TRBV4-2	TGTGCCAGCAGCCAAGAACAGGGCTTGGGCCCCTATAATTCACCCCTCCACTTT	CASSQEQGLGPYNSPLHF
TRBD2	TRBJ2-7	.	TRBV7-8	TGTGCCAGCAGCTTAGCGGTAGGGAGGGGATACGAGCAGTACTTC	CASSLAVGRGYEQYF
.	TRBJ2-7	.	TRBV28	TGTGCCAGCAGTCCTCCCCCAAGCCACGAGCAGTACTTC	CASSPPPSHEQYF
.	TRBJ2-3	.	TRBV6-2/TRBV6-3	TGTGCCAGCAGTTACACCCAGGGGCGGGCCACGAAGGGAGATACGCAGTATTTT	CASSYTQGRATKGDTQYF
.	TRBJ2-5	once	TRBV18	TGTGCCAGCTCACCACCTCATGACAGCCAAGAGACCCAGTACTTC	CASSPPHDSQETQYF
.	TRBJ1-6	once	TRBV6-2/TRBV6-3	TGTGCCAGCAGTTGGGACACCCCGGGCTCACCCCTCCACTTT	CASSWDTPGSPLHF
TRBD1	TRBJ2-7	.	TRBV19	TGTGCCAGTAGGTCGCCCGGGACAGGGTTCTACGAGCAGTACTTC	CASRSPGTGFYEQYF